These 19 T cell receptor beta chains came from one sample sequenced in a study of human T cells and chemical hapten exposure. Time point meaning: patch test 3, about 24 weeks after DPC sensitization. Sample treatment: therapeutic diphenylcyclopropenone sensitization with weekly scalp DPC. TCRdb re-called the RACE reads with MiXCR, one entry per CDR3 protein. The table shows fewer than 100,000 distinct CDR3 sequences, with about a tenth occurring only once. The sample was whole blood, taken in connection with sensitization to the hapten diphenylcyclopropenone (DPC). The receptors come from a woman between 25 and 40 years old with alopecia areata. Some clones in this sample may be carry-over from other donors' samples.

This clonotype was seen ten or more times. This chain connects TRBV18 to TRBJ2-7; D gene ambiguous. Per germline, CDR1 KGHSH and CDR2 LQKENI. There are 14 residues in the CDR3. V dropped 3 bases and J dropped 3 bases, with 12 bases sitting between them. The CDR3 spells CASSPGRTNYEQYF. CDR3 in DNA: TGTGCCAGCTCACCCGGGCGGACCAACTACGAGCAGTACTTC.

This clonotype has at least ten counts. The chain carries TRBV30 and TRBJ1-5; D gene ambiguous. The CDR3 spans 12 residues. Per germline, CDR1 GTSNPN and CDR2 SVGIG (reference sequence). V gave up 0 bases and J gave up 4 bases, with 4 bases separating them. This CDR3 is CAWSVGNQPQHF. The CDR3 region has the DNA TGTGCCTGGAGTGTGGGGAATCAGCCCCAGCATTTT.

This clonotype has ten or more counts. The chain joins TRBV6-1 to TRBJ2-6; 11 bases map to TRBD1. The V and J ends lost 4 bases and 0 bases, in that order; junction bases with no gene match: 8. This CDR3 is 19 amino acids long. Germline V gene data show CDR1 as MNHNS and CDR2 as SASEGT. CDR3 in amino acids: CASSVYSGTGGSGANVLTF. DNA of the CDR3: TGTGCCAGCAGTGTATACTCCGGGACAGGGGGCTCTGGGGCCAACGTCCTGACTTTC.

V usage is TRBV4-1 and J usage is TRBJ1-1, with 7 positions matching TRBD1. The V gene's germline CDR1 is MGHRA and CDR2 YSYEKL. With 0 bases clipped from V and 5 bases from J, the junction kept 9 bases outside the gene matches. CDR3 length: 16 amino acids. The CDR3 sequence: CASSQERTGGVTEAFF. The CDR3 bases are TGCGCCAGCAGCCAAGAGAGGACAGGAGGAGTGACTGAAGCTTTCTTT.

This clonotype has more than one count but fewer than ten. The chain has TRBV7-7 and TRBJ2-3, with unresolved D. Germline CDR1 and CDR2: SSHAT and FNYEAQ (reference sequence). CDR3 length: 14 residues. The V end was cut by 2 bases, the J end by 0 bases, with 6 bases between. The CDR3 DNA sequence: TGTGCCAGCAGCTTAAGCTCTAGCACAGATACGCAGTATTTT. As protein: CASSLSSSTDTQYF.

This clonotype has at least ten counts. This rearrangement joins TRBV7-6 to TRBJ2-1; D unresolved. Germline V gene data show CDR1 as SGHVS and CDR2 as FNYEAQ. There are 11 residues in the CDR3. V was trimmed by 2 bases and J by 9 bases, leaving 5 bases between them. The DNA for the CDR3 is TGTGCCAGCAGCTTAAAGGGTGAGCAGTTCTTC. It translates to CASSLKGEQFF.

Ten or more counts support this clonotype. The chain has TRBV20-1 and TRBJ1-2; no clear D gene. Trimming took off 3 bases at V and 7 bases at J, with 15 bases between the two ends. Germline CDR1 and CDR2: DFQATT and SNEGSKA (reference sequence). This CDR3 has 13 amino acids. The CDR3 is CSARTPQTLGYTF. The DNA of the CDR3 is TGCAGTGCTAGGACACCACAGACCCTTGGCTACACCTTC.

This clonotype came up many times. The chain has TRBV20-1 and TRBJ2-3, with D perhaps TRBD2 (6 bases). This CDR3 region has 13 residues. Trimming stripped 2 bases from V and 4 bases from J, with 10 bases between. CDR1 and CDR2 from the germline V gene are DFQATT and SNEGSKA (reference sequence). The chain's CDR3 is CSARLGGADTQYF. For the CDR3, the DNA is TGCAGTGCTAGATTGGGGGGTGCAGATACGCAGTATTTT.

This clonotype showed up just a few times. The V gene is TRBV11-2, the J gene TRBJ2-5; D is unclear. CDR1 and CDR2 (germline): SGHAT, FQNNGV. There are 15 residues in the CDR3. V gave up 5 bases and J gave up 7 bases, with 20 bases separating them. As DNA, the CDR3 is TGTGCCAGCAGCCCAAACGTTCGCAGTAGTCCGACCCAGTACTTC. This encodes CASSPNVRSSPTQYF.

Ten or more counts support this clonotype. This chain links TRBV4-1 with TRBJ1-5, with a tentative D call TRBD1 (5 bases). The CDR3 has 18 amino acids. The V gene lost 0 bases and the J gene lost 7 bases, with 22 bases spanning the gap. Germline V gene sequence: CDR1 MGHRA, CDR2 YSYEKL. CDR3: CASSQEGGRGTSMQPQHF. The CDR3 nucleotides read TGCGCCAGCAGCCAAGAAGGAGGTAGAGGGACCTCGATGCAGCCCCAGCATTTT.

CDR3 loop: CASTRGQNQPQHF. The DNA for the CDR3 is TGTGCCAGCACCAGAGGACAGAATCAGCCCCAGCATTTT. The chain couples TRBV28 to TRBJ1-5, with a weak D call TRBD1 (6 bases). The CDR3 runs to 13 residues. The V end was cut by 7 bases, the J end by 4 bases, with 11 bases between. CDR1 and CDR2 (germline): MDHEN, SYDVKM.

This clonotype was observed at least ten times. The chain combines TRBV25-1 with TRBJ1-5; TRBD1 might be the D (5 bases). The germline CDR1 and CDR2 sequences are MGHDK and SYGVNS. The CDR3 spans 15 residues. Trimming shortened V by 4 bases and J by 2 bases, and 12 bases separated the two germline ends. CDR3 region: CASSATGLGNQPQHF. The CDR3, as DNA: TGTGCCAGCAGTGCAACAGGATTGGGCAATCAGCCCCAGCATTTT.

The CDR3 is CASSLAGTAVFNEQFF. CDR3 DNA sequence: TGTGCCAGCAGTTTAGCCGGGACAGCCGTTTTCAATGAGCAGTTCTTC. The rearrangement links TRBV28 to TRBJ2-1, with TRBD1 matching 7 bases. The V gene end was trimmed by 2 bases and the J gene end by 6 bases; junction bases not matched to a gene: 10. This CDR3 contains 16 residues. Germline-derived CDR1 and CDR2 are MDHEN and SYDVKM. Full variable domain (missing parts from reference TRBV28 and TRBJ2-1): DVKVTQSSRYLVKRTGEKVFLECVQDMDHENMFWYRQDPGLGLRLIYFSYDVKMKEKGDIPEGYSVSREKKERFSLILESASTNQTSMYLCASSLAGTAVFNEQFFGPGTRLTVL.

This chain links TRBV10-3 with TRBJ2-3; D is unclear. CDR3 length: 14 residues. From germline, CDR1 is ENHRY and CDR2 SYGVKD. V was shortened by 10 bases and J by 1 base, with 15 bases between the two germline ends. CDR3: CASRTSLGTDTQYF. For the CDR3, the DNA is TGTGCCAGTCGCACCAGTCTAGGCACAGATACGCAGTATTTT.

This chain links TRBV30 with TRBJ2-5; TRBD1 agrees at 9 bases. The germline V gene encodes CDR1 GTSNPN and CDR2 SVGIG (reference sequence). The CDR3 loop spans 14 amino acids. With 2 bases clipped from V and 5 bases from J, the junction kept 6 bases outside the gene matches. CDR3 bases: TGTGCCTGGAGTAGAGTAGGGACAGGGGAGACCCAGTACTTC. It encodes CAWSRVGTGETQYF.

This clonotype was seen repeatedly, ten times or more. This rearrangement joins TRBV6-2 or TRBV6-3 to TRBJ1-1; 9 nucleotides agree with TRBD1. This CDR3 has 15 residues. J was trimmed by 5 bases and V by 5 bases; bases with no gene match: 9. Germline V gene sequence: CDR1 MNHEY, CDR2 SVGEGT. The CDR3 spells CASSPPRQGGTEAFF. The CDR3 DNA reads TGTGCCAGCAGTCCCCCCCGACAGGGGGGAACTGAAGCTTTCTTT.

This clonotype showed up many times. CDR3 in amino acids: CASRDASTDTQYF. The CDR3 DNA sequence: TGTGCCAGCAGGGACGCTAGCACAGATACGCAGTATTTT. J is TRBJ2-3 and V is TRBV6-1; D remains ambiguous. Germline-derived CDR1 and CDR2 are MNHNS and SASEGT. CDR3 length: 13 amino acids. Trimming removed 6 bases at V and 0 bases at J, with 7 bases between.

The genes are TRBV3-1 and TRBJ1-5, with D unclear. CDR3 size: 13 residues. Trimming pared 0 bases from V and 6 bases from J, leaving 6 bases between. In germline, CDR1 is LGHDT, CDR2 YNNKEL (reference sequence). CDR3 sequence (DNA): TGTGCCAGCAGCCAAGATCGGGCTCAGCCCCAGCATTTT. This gives the protein CASSQDRAQPQHF.

This clonotype has just a few counts. This chain links TRBV25-1 with TRBJ1-6, with D hard to call. Germline V lookup: CDR1 MGHDK, CDR2 SYGVNS. Trimming left V 2 bases short and J 0 bases short, with 5 bases between. This CDR3 is 15 amino acids long. This CDR3 reads CASSEVSSYNSPLHF. The CDR3, as DNA: TGTGCCAGCAGTGAAGTAAGCTCCTATAATTCACCCCTCCACTTT.